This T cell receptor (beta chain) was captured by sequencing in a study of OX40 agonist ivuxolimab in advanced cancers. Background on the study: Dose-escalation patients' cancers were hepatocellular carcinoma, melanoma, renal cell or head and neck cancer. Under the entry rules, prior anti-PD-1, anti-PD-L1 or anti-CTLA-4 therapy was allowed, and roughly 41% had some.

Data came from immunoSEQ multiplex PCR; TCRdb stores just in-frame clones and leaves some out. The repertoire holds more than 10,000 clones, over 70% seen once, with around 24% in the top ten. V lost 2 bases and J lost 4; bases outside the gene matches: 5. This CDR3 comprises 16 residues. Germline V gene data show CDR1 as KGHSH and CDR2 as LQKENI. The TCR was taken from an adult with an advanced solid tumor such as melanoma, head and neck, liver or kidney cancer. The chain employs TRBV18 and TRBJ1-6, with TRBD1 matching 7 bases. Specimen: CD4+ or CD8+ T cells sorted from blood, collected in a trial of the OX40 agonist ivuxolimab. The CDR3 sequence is CASSPVWTGYNSPLHF. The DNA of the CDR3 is TGTGCCAGCTCACCAGTGTGGACAGGTTATAATTCACCCCTCCACTTT.